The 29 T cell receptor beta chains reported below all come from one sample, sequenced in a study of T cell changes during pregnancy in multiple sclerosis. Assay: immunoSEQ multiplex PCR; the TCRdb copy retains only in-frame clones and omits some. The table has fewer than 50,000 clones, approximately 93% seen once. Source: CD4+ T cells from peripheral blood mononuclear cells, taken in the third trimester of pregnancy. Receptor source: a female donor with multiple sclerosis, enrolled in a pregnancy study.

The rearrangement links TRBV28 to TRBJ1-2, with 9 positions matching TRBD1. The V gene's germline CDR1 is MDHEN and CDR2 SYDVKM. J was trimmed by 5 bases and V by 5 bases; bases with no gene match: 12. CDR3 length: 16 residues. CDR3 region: CASSPPGQGSAYGYTF. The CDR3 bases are TGTGCCAGCAGTCCTCCCGGACAGGGGTCCGCTTATGGCTACACCTTC.

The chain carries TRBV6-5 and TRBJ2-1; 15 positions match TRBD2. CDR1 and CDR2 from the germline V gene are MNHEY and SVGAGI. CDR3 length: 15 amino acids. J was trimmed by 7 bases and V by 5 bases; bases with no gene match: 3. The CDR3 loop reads CASSGLAGGSNEQFF. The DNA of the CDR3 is TGTGCCAGCAGTGGACTAGCGGGGGGGTCGAATGAGCAGTTCTTC.

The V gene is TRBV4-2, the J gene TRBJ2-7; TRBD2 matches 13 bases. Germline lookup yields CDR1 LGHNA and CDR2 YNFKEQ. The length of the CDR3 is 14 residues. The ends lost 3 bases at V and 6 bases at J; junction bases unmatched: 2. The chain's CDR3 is CASSHGLAGVEQYF. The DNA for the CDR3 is TGTGCCAGCAGCCACGGACTAGCGGGAGTCGAGCAGTACTTC.

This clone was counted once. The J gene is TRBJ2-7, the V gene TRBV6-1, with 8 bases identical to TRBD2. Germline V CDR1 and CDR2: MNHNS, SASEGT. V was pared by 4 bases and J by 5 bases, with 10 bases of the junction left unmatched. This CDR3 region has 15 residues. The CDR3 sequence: CASSAGLRGDDEQYF. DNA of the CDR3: TGTGCCAGCAGTGCGGGCTTGCGGGGGGACGACGAGCAGTACTTC.

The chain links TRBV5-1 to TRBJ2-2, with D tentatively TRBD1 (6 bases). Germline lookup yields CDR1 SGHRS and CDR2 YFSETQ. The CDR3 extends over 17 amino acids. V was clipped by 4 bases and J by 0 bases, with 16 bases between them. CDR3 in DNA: TGCGCCAGCAGCAGAAGCTCGGACAGCGCGAACACCGGGGAGCTGTTTTTT. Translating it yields CASSRSSDSANTGELFF.

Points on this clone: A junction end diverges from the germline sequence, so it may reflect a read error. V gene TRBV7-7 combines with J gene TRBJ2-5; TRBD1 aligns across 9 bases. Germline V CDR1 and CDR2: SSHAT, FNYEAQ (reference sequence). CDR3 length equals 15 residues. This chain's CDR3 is CASSLGGQGQETQYF. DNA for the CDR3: TGTGCTAGCAGCTTGGGGGGACAGGGACAAGAGACCCAGTACTTC.

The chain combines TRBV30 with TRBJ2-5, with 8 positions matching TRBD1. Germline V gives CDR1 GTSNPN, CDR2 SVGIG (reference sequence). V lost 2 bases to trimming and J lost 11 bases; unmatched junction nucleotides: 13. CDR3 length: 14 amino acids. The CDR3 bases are TGTGCCTGGAGTTCGGTCCAGGGGGCGAGGGAGCAGTACTTC. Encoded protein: CAWSSVQGAREQYF. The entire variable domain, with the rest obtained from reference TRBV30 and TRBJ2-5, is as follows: SQTIHQWPATLVQPVGSPLSLECTVEGTSNPNLYWYRQAAGRGLQLLFYSVGIGQISSEVPQNLSASRPQDRQFILSSKKLLLSDSGFYLCAWSSVQGAREQYFGPGTRLLVL.

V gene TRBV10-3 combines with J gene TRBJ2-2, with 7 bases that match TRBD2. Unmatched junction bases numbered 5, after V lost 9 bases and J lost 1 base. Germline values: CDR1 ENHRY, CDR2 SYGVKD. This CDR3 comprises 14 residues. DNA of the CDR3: TGTGCCATTAAGGTAGCGGGGAACACCGGGGAGCTGTTTTTT. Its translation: CAIKVAGNTGELFF.

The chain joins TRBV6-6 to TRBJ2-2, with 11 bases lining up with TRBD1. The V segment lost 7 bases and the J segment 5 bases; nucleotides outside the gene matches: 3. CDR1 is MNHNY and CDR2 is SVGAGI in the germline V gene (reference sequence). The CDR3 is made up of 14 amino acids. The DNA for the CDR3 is TGTGCCAGCAAGGGGACAGGGGGAACCGGGGAGCTGTTTTTT. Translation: CASKGTGGTGELFF.

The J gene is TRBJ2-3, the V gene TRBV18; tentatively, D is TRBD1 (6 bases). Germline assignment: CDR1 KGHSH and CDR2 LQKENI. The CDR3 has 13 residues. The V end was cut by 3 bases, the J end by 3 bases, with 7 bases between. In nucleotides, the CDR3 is TGTGCCAGCTCACCGGACAGTACAGATACGCAGTATTTT. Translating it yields CASSPDSTDTQYF.

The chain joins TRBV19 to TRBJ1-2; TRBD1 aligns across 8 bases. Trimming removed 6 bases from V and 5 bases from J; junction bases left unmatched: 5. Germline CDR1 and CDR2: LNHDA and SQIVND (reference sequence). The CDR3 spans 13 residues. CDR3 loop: CASRPTGAYGYTF. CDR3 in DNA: TGTGCCAGTAGGCCGACAGGGGCATATGGCTACACCTTC.

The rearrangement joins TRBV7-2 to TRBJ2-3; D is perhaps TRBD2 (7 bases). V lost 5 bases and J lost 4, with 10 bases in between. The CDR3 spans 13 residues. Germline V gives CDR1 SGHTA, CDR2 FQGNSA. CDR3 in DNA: TGTGCCAGCAGCCGGGGGGCGGCAGATACGCAGTATTTT. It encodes CASSRGAADTQYF.

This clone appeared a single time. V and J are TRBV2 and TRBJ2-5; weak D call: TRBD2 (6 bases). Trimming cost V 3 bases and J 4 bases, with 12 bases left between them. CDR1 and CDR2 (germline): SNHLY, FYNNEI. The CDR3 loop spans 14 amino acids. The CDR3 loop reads CASSEAIGGETQYF. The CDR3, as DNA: TGTGCCAGCAGTGAGGCTATCGGGGGAGAGACCCAGTACTTC.

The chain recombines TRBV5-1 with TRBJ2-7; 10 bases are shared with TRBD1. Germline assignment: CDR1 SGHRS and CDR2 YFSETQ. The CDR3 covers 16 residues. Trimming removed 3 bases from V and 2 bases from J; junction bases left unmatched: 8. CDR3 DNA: TGCGCCAGCAGCTGGACGACGACAGGGGGCGCCTACGAGCAGTACTTC. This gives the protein CASSWTTTGGAYEQYF.

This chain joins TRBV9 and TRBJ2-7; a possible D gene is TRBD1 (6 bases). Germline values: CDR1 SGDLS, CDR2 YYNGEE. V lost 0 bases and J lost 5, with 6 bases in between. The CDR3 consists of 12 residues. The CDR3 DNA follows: TGTGCCAGCAGCGTAGGGGGGCACGAGCAGTACTTC. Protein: CASSVGGHEQYF.

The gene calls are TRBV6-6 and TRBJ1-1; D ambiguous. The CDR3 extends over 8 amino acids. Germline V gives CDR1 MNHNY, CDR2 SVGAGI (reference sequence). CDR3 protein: CATGEAFF. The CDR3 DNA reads TGTGCTACGGGGGAAGCTTTCTTT.

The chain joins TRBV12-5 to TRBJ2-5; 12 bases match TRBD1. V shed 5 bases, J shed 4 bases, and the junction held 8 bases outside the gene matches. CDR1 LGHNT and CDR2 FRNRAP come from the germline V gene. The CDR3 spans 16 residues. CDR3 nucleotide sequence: TGTGCTAGTGGTCCCGGGACAGGGGGCTGGGGAGAGACCCAGTACTTC. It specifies CASGPGTGGWGETQYF.

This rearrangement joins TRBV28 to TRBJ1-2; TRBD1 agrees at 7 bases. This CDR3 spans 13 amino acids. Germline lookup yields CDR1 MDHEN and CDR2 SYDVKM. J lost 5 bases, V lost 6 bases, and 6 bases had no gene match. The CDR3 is CASSLDRDYGYTF. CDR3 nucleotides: TGTGCCAGCAGCTTAGACAGGGATTATGGCTACACCTTC.

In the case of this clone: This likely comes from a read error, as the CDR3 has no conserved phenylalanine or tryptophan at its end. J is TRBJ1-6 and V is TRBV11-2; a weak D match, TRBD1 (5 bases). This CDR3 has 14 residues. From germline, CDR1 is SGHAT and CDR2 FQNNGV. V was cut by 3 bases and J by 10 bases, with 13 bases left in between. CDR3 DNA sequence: TGTGCCAGCAGCTTCTCGGGGGGAGACTCACCCCTCCACCTT. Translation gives CASSFSGGDSPLHL.

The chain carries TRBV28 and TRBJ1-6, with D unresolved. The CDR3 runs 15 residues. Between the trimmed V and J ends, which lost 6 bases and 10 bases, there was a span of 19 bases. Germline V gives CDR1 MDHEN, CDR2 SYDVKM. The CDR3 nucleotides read TGTGCCAGCAGCCCTGTACTCCGGTCGGGGTCACCCCTCCACTTT. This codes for CASSPVLRSGSPLHF.

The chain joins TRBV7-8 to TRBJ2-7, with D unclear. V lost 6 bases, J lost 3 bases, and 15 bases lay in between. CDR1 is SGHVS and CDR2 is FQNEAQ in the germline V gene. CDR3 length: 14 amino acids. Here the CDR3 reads CASSFISTDYEQYF. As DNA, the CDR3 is TGTGCCAGCAGTTTCATATCAACAGACTACGAGCAGTACTTC.

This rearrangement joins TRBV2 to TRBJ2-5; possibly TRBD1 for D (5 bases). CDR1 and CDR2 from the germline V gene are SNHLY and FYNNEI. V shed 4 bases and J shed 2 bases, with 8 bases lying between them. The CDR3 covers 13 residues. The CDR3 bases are TGTGCCAGCAGTGCATCAGGGCAAGAGACCCAGTACTTC. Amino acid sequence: CASSASGQETQYF.

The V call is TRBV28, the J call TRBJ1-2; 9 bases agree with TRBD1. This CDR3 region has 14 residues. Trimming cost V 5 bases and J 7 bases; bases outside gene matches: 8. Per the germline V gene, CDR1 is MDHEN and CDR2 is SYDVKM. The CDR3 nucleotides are TGTGCCAGCAGTCCGGGACAGGGATGGAGTGGCTACACCTTC. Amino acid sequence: CASSPGQGWSGYTF.

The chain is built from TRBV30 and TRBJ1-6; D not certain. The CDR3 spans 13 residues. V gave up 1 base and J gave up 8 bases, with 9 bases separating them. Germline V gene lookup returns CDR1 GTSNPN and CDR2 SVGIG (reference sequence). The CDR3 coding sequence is TGTGCCTGGAGTGCCCCCGGGGATTCACCCCTCCACTTT. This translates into CAWSAPGDSPLHF.

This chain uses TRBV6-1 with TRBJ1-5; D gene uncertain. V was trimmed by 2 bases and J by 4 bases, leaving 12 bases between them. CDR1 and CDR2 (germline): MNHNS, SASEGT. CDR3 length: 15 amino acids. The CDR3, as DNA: TGTGCCAGCAGTGAATCTGGTGGCCGTAATCAGCCCCAGCATTTT. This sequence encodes CASSESGGRNQPQHF.

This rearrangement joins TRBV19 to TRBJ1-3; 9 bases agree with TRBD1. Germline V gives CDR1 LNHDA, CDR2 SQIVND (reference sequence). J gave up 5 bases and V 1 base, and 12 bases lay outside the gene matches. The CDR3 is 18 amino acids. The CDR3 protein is CASSIVREGQGTRNTIYF. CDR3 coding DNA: TGTGCCAGTAGTATAGTCCGAGAGGGACAGGGCACTAGAAACACCATATATTTT.

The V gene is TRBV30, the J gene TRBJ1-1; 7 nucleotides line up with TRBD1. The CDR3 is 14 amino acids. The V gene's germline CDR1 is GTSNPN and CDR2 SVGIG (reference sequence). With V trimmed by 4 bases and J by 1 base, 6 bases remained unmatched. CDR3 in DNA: TGTGCCTGGACCCCGACAGGGCGGAACACTGAAGCTTTCTTT. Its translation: CAWTPTGRNTEAFF.

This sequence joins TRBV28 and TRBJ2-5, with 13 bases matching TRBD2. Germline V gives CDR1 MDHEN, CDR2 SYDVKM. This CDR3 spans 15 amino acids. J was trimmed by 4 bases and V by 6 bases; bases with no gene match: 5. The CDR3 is CASSPRTSGRETQYF. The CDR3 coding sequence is TGTGCCAGCAGCCCAAGGACTAGCGGGAGAGAGACCCAGTACTTC.

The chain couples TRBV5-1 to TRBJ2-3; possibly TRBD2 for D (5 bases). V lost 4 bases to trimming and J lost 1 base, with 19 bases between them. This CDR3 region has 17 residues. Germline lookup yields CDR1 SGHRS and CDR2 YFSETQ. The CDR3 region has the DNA TGCGCCAGCAGCGGACGAGGGCGTTCCCGGGGCACAGATACGCAGTATTTT. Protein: CASSGRGRSRGTDTQYF.